A selection of T cell receptor beta chains follows, all from one sample in a study of blood T cell repertoires in COVID-19. Produced via immunoSEQ multiplex PCR; TCRdb's table is partial and in-frame only. Of roughly 400,000 clones in the sample, 85% to 90% were seen once. The sequencing sample was made of PBMCs or T cells enriched from blood (not recorded which). The receptor set was obtained from a young woman who had recovered from COVID-19. Both conserved end residues are part of each CDR3. D genes are given only for firm matches. Size tells how often a clone was seen (once, few, many) or the class of an expanded clone, and some rows leave it out.

d_call clone_size j_call v_call cdr3_aa cdr3_nt
- once TRBJ1-2 TRBV29-1 CSVPQPQGLYYGYTF TGCAGCGTTCCCCAACCCCAGGGCCTATACTATGGCTACACCTTC
- once TRBJ1-2 TRBV7-2 CASSEWQFYTF TGTGCCAGCAGTGAATGGCAGTTCTACACCTTC
- few TRBJ2-3 TRBV7-9 CASSLVLQGPTDTQYF TGTGCCAGCAGCTTAGTTTTGCAGGGGCCCACAGATACGCAGTATTTT
- - TRBJ1-2 TRBV3-1/TRBV3-2 CASSQKGGAYGYTF TGTGCCAGCAGCCAAAAGGGAGGGGCCTATGGCTACACCTTC
- - TRBJ2-2 TRBV6-1 CASSEAWESGELFF TGTGCCAGCAGTGAAGCGTGGGAGAGCGGGGAGCTGTTTTTT
TRBD2 once TRBJ2-1 TRBV3-1/TRBV3-2 CASSPGGLYNEQFF TGTGCCAGCAGCCCGGGGGGATTGTACAATGAGCAGTTCTTC
- - TRBJ1-5 TRBV3-1/TRBV3-2 CASSQQVNQPQHF TGTGCCAGCAGCCAACAGGTGAATCAGCCCCAGCATTTT
- - TRBJ2-3 TRBV6-5 CASSKPGITDTQYF TGTGCCAGCAGTAAGCCGGGAATAACAGATACGCAGTATTTT
- - TRBJ1-4 TRBV7-9 CASSLGRSANEKLFF TGTGCCAGCAGCTTAGGGAGGTCTGCTAATGAAAAACTGTTTTTT
TRBD1 - TRBJ2-7 TRBV13 CASSLGGTGDYEQYF TGTGCCAGCAGCTTAGGCGGGACAGGGGACTACGAGCAGTACTTC
- - TRBJ2-2 TRBV11-1 CASSLGMGDTGELFF TGTGCCAGCAGCCTCGGGATGGGAGACACCGGGGAGCTGTTTTTT
- - TRBJ1-1 TRBV19 CASTAGNTEAFF TGTGCCAGTACGGCAGGAAACACTGAAGCTTTCTTT
- - TRBJ1-1 TRBV20-1 CSARGAGEAFF TGCAGTGCTAGAGGAGCGGGTGAAGCTTTCTTT
- - TRBJ1-2 TRBV28 CASSRPHRATGYTF TGTGCCAGCAGTCGACCCCACAGGGCGACTGGCTACACCTTC
TRBD1 - TRBJ1-5 TRBV7-2 CASARDSNQPQHF TGTGCCAGCGCTCGGGACAGTAATCAGCCCCAGCATTTT
TRBD2 - TRBJ2-1 TRBV7-9 CASRVAGDTSNEQFF TGTGCCAGCAGAGTGGCGGGGGATACTTCCAATGAGCAGTTCTTC
TRBD1 once TRBJ2-7 TRBV4-3 CASRLFGLVGQGAYEQYF TGCGCCAGCAGACTCTTTGGTTTAGTGGGACAGGGGGCTTACGAGCAGTACTTC
- once TRBJ2-1 TRBV11-2 CASSLVVALPFF TGTGCCAGCAGCTTAGTCGTAGCTCTACCGTTCTTC
TRBD1 few TRBJ1-4 TRBV19 CASSTSAVRQGEKLFF TGTGCCAGTAGTACGTCAGCCGTTCGACAGGGGGAAAAACTGTTTTTT
- - TRBJ2-5 TRBV7-3 CASSLMAGSQETQYF TGTGCCAGCAGCTTAATGGCGGGGTCACAAGAGACCCAGTACTTC
- - TRBJ1-4 TRBV7-9 CASSRGQAATNEKLFF TGTGCCAGCAGCCGCGGACAAGCTGCAACTAATGAAAAACTGTTTTTT
TRBD2 once TRBJ2-7 TRBV5-1 CASSGPGTSSYEQYF TGCGCCAGCAGCGGTCCCGGGACTAGTTCCTACGAGCAGTACTTC
TRBD1 - TRBJ2-2 TRBV29-1 CSAGQGAPGTGELFF TGCAGCGCCGGACAGGGGGCCCCGGGGACCGGGGAGCTGTTTTTT
- - TRBJ2-3 TRBV6-5 CASSSTGTDTQYF TGTGCCAGCAGTTCAACGGGAACAGATACGCAGTATTTT
- - TRBJ1-1 TRBV19 CATGRNRENTEAFF TGTGCCACCGGCCGGAACAGGGAGAACACTGAAGCTTTCTTT
- - TRBJ2-7 TRBV20-1 CSADLGREQYF TGCAGTGCTGACCTGGGGCGCGAGCAGTACTTC
- - TRBJ2-6 TRBV3-1/TRBV3-2 CASSQTGPLSGANVLTF TGTGCCAGCAGCCAAACAGGGCCCCTCTCTGGGGCCAACGTCCTGACTTTC
- - TRBJ1-1 TRBV9 CASSVVVGANTEAFF TGTGCCAGCAGCGTAGTGGTAGGGGCGAACACTGAAGCTTTCTTT
- - TRBJ1-2 TRBV4-2 CASSQDLGGRNYGYTF TGTGCCAGCAGCCAAGACCTGGGGGGGCGTAACTATGGCTACACCTTC
- - TRBJ1-2 TRBV5-4 CASSLWSGSGYTF TGTGCCAGCAGCTTGTGGTCAGGGTCAGGCTACACCTTC
TRBD2 few TRBJ2-7 TRBV7-2 CASSLAPGLQYEQYF TGTGCCAGCAGCTTGGCCCCGGGACTACAGTACGAGCAGTACTTC
TRBD1 - TRBJ1-1 TRBV7-8 CASSLAMTGSTEAFF TGTGCCAGCAGCTTAGCTATGACAGGGTCCACTGAAGCTTTCTTT
- - TRBJ2-7 TRBV27 CASRETGISYEQYF TGTGCCAGCAGAGAGACGGGGATCTCCTACGAGCAGTACTTC
TRBD1 - TRBJ1-1 TRBV5-1 CASSPDRGERMNTEAFF TGCGCCAGCAGCCCCGACAGGGGGGAAAGGATGAACACTGAAGCTTTCTTT
- - TRBJ1-3 TRBV10-3 CATSEAGNTIYF TGTGCCACTTCGGAGGCTGGAAACACCATATATTTT
TRBD1 few TRBJ1-2 TRBV10-3 CATTRVGTAASYGYTF TGTGCCACCACGAGAGTAGGGACAGCAGCGAGCTATGGCTACACCTTC
TRBD1 - TRBJ1-5 TRBV6-2/TRBV6-3 CASSYGQGAVQVNQPQHF TGTGCCAGCAGTTACGGACAGGGGGCTGTTCAAGTCAATCAGCCCCAGCATTTT
TRBD1 - TRBJ2-2 TRBV5-1 CASSFPLRDRGPEEMAGELFF TGCGCCAGCAGCTTTCCACTCCGGGACAGGGGGCCCGAAGAGATGGCCGGGGAGCTGTTTTTT
- - TRBJ2-7 TRBV5-1 CASRNGGEQYF TGCGCCAGCAGGAACGGCGGGGAGCAGTACTTC
TRBD1 - TRBJ1-5 TRBV28 CASSLSGGGQPQHF TGTGCCAGCAGTTTATCAGGGGGCGGGCAGCCCCAGCATTTT
TRBD2 - TRBJ2-7 TRBV5-6 CASSSGTSTYEQYF TGTGCCAGCAGCTCGGGGACTAGCACCTACGAGCAGTACTTC
- - TRBJ2-2 TRBV2 CASSGGTGELFF TGTGCCAGCAGTGGAGGGACCGGGGAGCTGTTTTTT
- - TRBJ1-1 TRBV30 CAWSRGGSSPIEAFF TGTGCCTGGAGCCGCGGCGGGAGTTCTCCTATTGAAGCTTTCTTT
TRBD1 - TRBJ1-5 TRBV29-1 CSVEELSPGQGTQPQHF TGCAGCGTTGAAGAATTGTCTCCGGGACAGGGGACTCAGCCCCAGCATTTT
TRBD1 - TRBJ1-2 TRBV30 CAWMTGYGYTF TGTGCCTGGATGACAGGGTATGGCTACACCTTC
- - TRBJ1-5 TRBV5-1 CASSLTSAGQPQHF TGCGCCAGCAGCTTGACTTCAGCAGGGCAGCCCCAGCATTTT
TRBD1 few TRBJ1-2 TRBV13 CASSLSGTDRLYGYTF TGTGCCAGCAGCCTATCCGGGACAGATCGCCTCTATGGCTACACCTTC
- - TRBJ1-5 TRBV18 CASSPGGANSNQPQHF TGTGCCAGCTCACCAGGAGGGGCGAATAGCAATCAGCCCCAGCATTTT
TRBD2 - TRBJ2-7 TRBV9 CASSVELAGAYEQYF TGTGCCAGCAGCGTAGAGCTAGCGGGAGCCTACGAGCAGTACTTC
- - TRBJ2-5 TRBV28 CASSGSDRETQYF TGTGCCAGCAGCGGGTCCGATAGAGAGACCCAGTACTTC
TRBD1 - TRBJ2-3 TRBV2 CASSQTGGFSTDTQYF TGTGCCAGCAGCCAGACAGGGGGTTTTTCCACAGATACGCAGTATTTT